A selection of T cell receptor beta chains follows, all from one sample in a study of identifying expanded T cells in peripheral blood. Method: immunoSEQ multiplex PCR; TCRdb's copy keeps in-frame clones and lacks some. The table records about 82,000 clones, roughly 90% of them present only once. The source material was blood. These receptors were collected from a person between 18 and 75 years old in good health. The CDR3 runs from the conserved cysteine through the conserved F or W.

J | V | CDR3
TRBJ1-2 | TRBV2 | CASKGQNYGYTF
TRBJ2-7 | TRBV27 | CASSLGASGSYEQYF
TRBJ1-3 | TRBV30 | CAWSGNTIYF
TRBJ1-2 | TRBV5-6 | CASSVGDGYGYTF
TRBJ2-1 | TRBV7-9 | CASSRDHNEQFF
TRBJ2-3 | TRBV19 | CASSRTSGGDITDTQYF
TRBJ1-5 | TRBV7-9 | CASSLQGAPNQPQHF
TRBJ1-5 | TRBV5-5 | CASSLVDVSNQPQHF
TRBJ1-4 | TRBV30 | CAWSVAGASEKLFF
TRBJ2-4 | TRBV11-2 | CASRGLSGGPRDAKNIQYF
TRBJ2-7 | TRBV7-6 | CASSLGPGGSYEQYF
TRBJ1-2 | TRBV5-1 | CASSWGTGDGDTF
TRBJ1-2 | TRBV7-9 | CASSLAAGSYGYTF
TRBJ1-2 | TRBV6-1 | CASSGNRDRSPTGYTF
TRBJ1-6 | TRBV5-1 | CASSLASGQFYSPLHF